This T cell receptor beta chain was sequenced in a study of blood T cell repertoires in COVID-19. The CDR3 is 13 amino acids. V was shortened by 2 bases and J by 8 bases, with 7 bases between the two germline ends. Germline values: CDR1 SEHNR, CDR2 FQNEAQ (reference sequence). Sequencing was performed with immunoSEQ multiplex PCR; in TCRdb, only in-frame clones are kept and a portion is missing. The table lists some 270,000 clones, about 88% of them singletons. This sequence joins TRBV7-9 and TRBJ1-6; D remains unclear. The TCR originated in a middle-aged woman who had recovered from COVID-19. Sequenced sample: peripheral blood. This chain's CDR3 is CASSLNYDSPLHF. CDR3 bases: TGTGCCAGCAGCTTAAACTACGATTCACCCCTCCACTTT. The entire variable domain, with the rest obtained from reference TRBV7-9 and TRBJ1-6, is as follows: DTGVSQNPRHKITKRGQNVTFRCDPISEHNRLYWYRQTLGQGPEFLTYFQNEAQLEKSRLLSDRFSAERPKGSFSTLEIQRTEQGDSAMYLCASSLNYDSPLHFGNGTRLTVT.